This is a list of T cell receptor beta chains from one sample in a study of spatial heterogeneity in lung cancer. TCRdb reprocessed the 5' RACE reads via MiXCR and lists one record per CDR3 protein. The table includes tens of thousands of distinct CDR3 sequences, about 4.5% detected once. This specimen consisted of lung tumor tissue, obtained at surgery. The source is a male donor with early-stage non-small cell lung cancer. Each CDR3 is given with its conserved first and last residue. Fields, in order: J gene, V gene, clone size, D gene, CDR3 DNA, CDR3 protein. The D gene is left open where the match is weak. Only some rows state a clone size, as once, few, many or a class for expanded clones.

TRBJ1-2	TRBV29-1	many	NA	TGCAGCGCCGGAACCGATGGCTACACCTTC	CSAGTDGYTF
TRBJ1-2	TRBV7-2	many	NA	TGTGCCAGCAGCTTAGCGGCAGGCTATGGCTACACCTTC	CASSLAAGYGYTF
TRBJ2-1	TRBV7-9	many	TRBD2	TGTGCCAGCAGCTCGAGGACTAGCGGGAGAACGAATGAGCAGTTCTTC	CASSSRTSGRTNEQFF
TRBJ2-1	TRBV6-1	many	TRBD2	TGTGCCAGCAGTCAAAGACCGGGAGGGCCGTGGAATGAGCAGTTCTTC	CASSQRPGGPWNEQFF
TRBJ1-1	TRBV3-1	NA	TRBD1	TGTGCCAGCAGCCGACGACAGGGGACCACTGAAGCTTTCTTT	CASSRRQGTTEAFF
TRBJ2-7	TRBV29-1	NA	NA	TGCAGCGTTGGGTCGACAGTTCCCTACGAGCAGTACTTC	CSVGSTVPYEQYF
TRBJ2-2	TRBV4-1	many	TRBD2	TGCGCCAGCAGCCAAGAAGGTAGCGGGAGGTACACCGGGGAGCTGTTTTTT	CASSQEGSGRYTGELFF
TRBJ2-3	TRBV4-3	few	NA	TGCGCCAGCAGCCAAGTGGCTTCAGATACGCAGTATTTT	CASSQVASDTQYF
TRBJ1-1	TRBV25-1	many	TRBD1	TGTGCCAGCACCGGGACAGGGATTATCACTGAAGCTTTCTTT	CASTGTGIITEAFF
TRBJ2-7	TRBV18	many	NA	TGTGCCAGCTCGATCCGGGACGAGCAGTACTTC	CASSIRDEQYF
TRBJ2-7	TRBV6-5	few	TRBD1	TGTGCCAGCCAACTCGGGACAGCCTACGAGCAGTACTTC	CASQLGTAYEQYF
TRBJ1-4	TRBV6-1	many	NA	TGTGCCAGCAGGAGGGTTGAAAAACTGTTTTTT	CASRRVEKLFF
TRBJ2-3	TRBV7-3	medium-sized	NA	TGTGCCAGCAGCCTAATGGACACCTCAGATACGCAGTATTTT	CASSLMDTSDTQYF
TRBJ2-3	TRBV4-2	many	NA	TGTGCCAGCAGCCAAGAATCGGCTGGGGTCCTAGGCACAGATACGCAGTATTTT	CASSQESAGVLGTDTQYF
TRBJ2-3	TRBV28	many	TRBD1	TGTGCCAGCAGCCGGGACAGGGGTAGCACAGATACGCAGTATTTT	CASSRDRGSTDTQYF
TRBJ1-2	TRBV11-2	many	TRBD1	TGTGCCAGCAGCTTAGATCGACTACAGGGGTCCGACACCTTC	CASSLDRLQGSDTF
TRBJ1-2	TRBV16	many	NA	TGTGCCAGCAGCCAATCGATTGGGTTCTATGGCTACACCTTC	CASSQSIGFYGYTF
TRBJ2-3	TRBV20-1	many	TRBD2	TGCAGTGCTAGGGGACTAGCGGGAGAACTCGGCACAGATACGCAGTATTTT	CSARGLAGELGTDTQYF
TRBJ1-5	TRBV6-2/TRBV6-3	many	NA	TGTGCCAGCAGTTACTCGACCCAGGGGAATCAGCCCCAGCATTTT	CASSYSTQGNQPQHF
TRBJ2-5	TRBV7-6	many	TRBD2	TGTGCCAGCAGCTTAGAGGCTAGCGGGAGGGCAGTGCGGGCCCAGCACTTC	CASSLEASGRAVRAQHF
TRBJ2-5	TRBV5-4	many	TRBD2	TGTGCCAGCAGTCCCCGGGGGGGAGCGGGTCGAGAGACCCAGTACTTC	CASSPRGGAGRETQYF
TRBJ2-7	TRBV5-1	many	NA	TGCGCCAGCAGCTATAGGGATTACGAGCAGTACTTC	CASSYRDYEQYF
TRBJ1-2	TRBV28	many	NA	TGTGCCAGCAGTTTAGTTGCGGGCTATGGCTACACCTTC	CASSLVAGYGYTF
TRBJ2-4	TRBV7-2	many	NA	TGTGCCAGCAGCTTACAAGCGTCAGAAAACATTCAGTACTTC	CASSLQASENIQYF
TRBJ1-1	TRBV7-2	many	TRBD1	TGTGCCAGCAGCTTAGTTACAGGGGACAGTGAAGCTTTCTTT	CASSLVTGDSEAFF
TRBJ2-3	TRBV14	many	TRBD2	TGTGCCAGCAGCCAAGGCCCGGGGGGAGATACGCAGTATTTT	CASSQGPGGDTQYF
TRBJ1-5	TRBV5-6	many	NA	TGTGCCAGCAGCTTACGCTATAGCAATCAGCCCCAGCATTTT	CASSLRYSNQPQHF
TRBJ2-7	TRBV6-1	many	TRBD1	TGTGCCAGCAGTGAATGGGACAGGGGGCCATACGAGCAGTACTTC	CASSEWDRGPYEQYF
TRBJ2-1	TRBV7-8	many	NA	TGTGCCAGCAGCTCGCCGAGGGGTGAACAGTTCTTC	CASSSPRGEQFF
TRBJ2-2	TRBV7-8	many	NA	TGTGCCAGCAGTCAATATATGTACACCGGGGAGCTGTTTTTT	CASSQYMYTGELFF
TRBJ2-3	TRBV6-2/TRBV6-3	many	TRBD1	TGTGCCAGCAGATTCACAGGGGGCGAGAGCACAGATACGCAGTATTTT	CASRFTGGESTDTQYF
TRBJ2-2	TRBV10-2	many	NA	TGCGCCAGCAGGGGGAGCGGGGAGCTGTTTTTT	CASRGSGELFF
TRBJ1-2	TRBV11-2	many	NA	TGTGCCAGCACCTATGGTGGGGTCCGCAACTATGGCTACACCTTC	CASTYGGVRNYGYTF
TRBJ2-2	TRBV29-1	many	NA	TGCAGCGTGCGGGGACAAGGGGGGACCGGGGAGCTGTTTTTT	CSVRGQGGTGELFF
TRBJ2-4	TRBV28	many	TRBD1	TGTGCCAGCAGCCCCGACAGGGGCAAAAACATTCAGTACTTC	CASSPDRGKNIQYF
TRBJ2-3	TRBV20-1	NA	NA	TGCAGTGCTAGTCCTCCCTCGGCGTATACGCAGTATTTT	CSASPPSAYTQYF
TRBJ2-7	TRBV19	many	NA	TGTGCCAGTAGTTTCGGACAGCACTCCTACGAGCAGTACTTC	CASSFGQHSYEQYF
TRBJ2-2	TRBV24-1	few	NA	TGTGCCACCAGTGATTGGAGGGGTGGCCCCGGGGAGCTGTTTTTT	CATSDWRGGPGELFF
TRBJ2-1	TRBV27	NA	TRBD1	TGTGCCAGCAGTGCCTCGACAGGGTACTACAATGAGCAGTTCTTC	CASSASTGYYNEQFF
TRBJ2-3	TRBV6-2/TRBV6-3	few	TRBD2	TGTGCCAGCAGTTTGACTAGCGGGGGCTTCACAGATACGCAGTATTTT	CASSLTSGGFTDTQYF
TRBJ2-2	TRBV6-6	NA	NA	TGTGCCAGCAGTTATGGTGGTGCCGGGGAGCTGTTTTTT	CASSYGGAGELFF
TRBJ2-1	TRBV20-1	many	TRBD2	TGCAGTGCTAGGGTGACTAGCCCTAGCTCCTACAATGAGCAGTTCTTC	CSARVTSPSSYNEQFF
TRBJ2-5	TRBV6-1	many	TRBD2	TGTGCCAGCAGTCTAGCGGGGGGCCAAGAGACCCAGTACTTC	CASSLAGGQETQYF
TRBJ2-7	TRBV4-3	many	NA	TGCGCCAGCAGCCGAGGACACTGGGGAGGCCTTTCCTACGAGCAGTACTTC	CASSRGHWGGLSYEQYF
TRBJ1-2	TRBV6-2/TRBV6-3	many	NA	TGTGCCTCCCGGCAGGGGACCCCAGCTAACTATGGCTACACCTTC	CASRQGTPANYGYTF
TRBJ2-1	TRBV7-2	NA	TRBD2	TGTGCCAGCAGCCCGACCGGGACTAGCAAAAATGAGCAGTTCTTC	CASSPTGTSKNEQFF
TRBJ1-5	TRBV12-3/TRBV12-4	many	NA	TGTGCCAGCAGTTTGATGGATAGCAATCAGCCCCAGCATTTT	CASSLMDSNQPQHF
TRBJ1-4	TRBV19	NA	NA	TGTGCCAGTAGTCGAAGTGGGGGCGCGGGTGAAAAACTGTTTTTT	CASSRSGGAGEKLFF
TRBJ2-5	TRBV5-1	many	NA	TGCGCCAGCAGCTTCAGTGAGACCCAGTACTTC	CASSFSETQYF
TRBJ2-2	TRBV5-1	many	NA	TGCGCCAGCAGCTTAACGTACTGGCGGTACAGGCTATCGAACACCGGGGAGCTGTTTTTT	CASSLTYWRYRLSNTGELFF
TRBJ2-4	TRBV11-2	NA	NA	TGTGCCAGCAGCTTAGGGGGGGTAGCCAAAAACATTCAGTACTTC	CASSLGGVAKNIQYF
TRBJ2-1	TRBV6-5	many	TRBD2	TGTGCCAGCCTTGCGGCGGGGGGGCCCAATGAGCAGTTCTTC	CASLAAGGPNEQFF
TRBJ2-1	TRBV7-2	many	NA	TGTGCCAGCAGCTTTCCTCCGTACAATGAGCAGTTCTTC	CASSFPPYNEQFF
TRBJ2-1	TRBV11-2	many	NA	TGTGCCAGCAGCCTGGGACTCGCCTCCTACAATGAGCAGTTCTTC	CASSLGLASYNEQFF
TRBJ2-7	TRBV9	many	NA	TGTGCCAGCAGCGTTGAGGGGGGCTCCCACGAGCAGTACTTC	CASSVEGGSHEQYF
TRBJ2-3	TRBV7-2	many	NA	TGTGCCAGCAGCTTAGACAGCTATACGCAGTATTTT	CASSLDSYTQYF
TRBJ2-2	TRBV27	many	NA	TGTGCCAGCAGTTTATCCGCAGCTAGGAACACCGGGGAGCTGTTTTTT	CASSLSAARNTGELFF